One sample yielded the 11 T cell receptor beta chains listed below, sequenced in a study of T cell responses to AZD1222 COVID-19 vaccine. Only in-frame clones appear in the TCRdb table, and some are missing; sequencing was by immunoSEQ multiplex PCR. The table shows 80,000 to 100,000 clones, with 85% to 90% occurring only once. Sequenced material: peripheral blood, taken 28 days after the second AZD1222 dose. These receptors were taken from an adult who received the AZD1222 COVID-19 vaccine.

This clone has a single count. V gene TRBV2 combines with J gene TRBJ1-3; D gene unclear. The CDR3 loop spans 14 amino acids. Trimming shortened V by 1 base and J by 4 bases, and 8 bases separated the two germline ends. Germline loops: CDR1 SNHLY, CDR2 FYNNEI. The CDR3 DNA sequence: TGTGCCAGCAGTGAAGTAGGGTCGGGAAACACCATATATTTT. Translation: CASSEVGSGNTIYF.

The chain is built from TRBV6-5 and TRBJ1-6; 9 bases are a match to TRBD1. Germline trimming cut 4 bases from V and 10 bases from J; bases unmatched to any gene: 5. The CDR3 runs to 14 residues. Germline loops: CDR1 MNHEY, CDR2 SVGAGI. The CDR3 protein is CASSSAGTGSPLHF. CDR3 nucleotides: TGTGCCAGCAGTTCAGCCGGGACAGGGTCACCCCTCCACTTT.

The chain has TRBV19 and TRBJ1-1; D uncertain. The CDR3 sequence is 11 residues long. CDR1 LNHDA and CDR2 SQIVND come from the germline V gene (reference sequence). V lost 11 bases to trimming and J lost 10 bases, with 17 bases between them. CDR3 sequence: CAVGYNLGAFF. In DNA form, the CDR3 reads TGTGCCGTGGGGTATAACCTCGGAGCTTTCTTT.

This clone was seen a few times. This CDR3 is CASSSQGYRFGYTF. The CDR3 region has the DNA TGTGCCAGTAGTTCTCAGGGGTACAGGTTTGGCTACACCTTC. The chain employs TRBV19 and TRBJ1-2, with a weak D call TRBD1 (6 bases). CDR3 size: 14 residues. V lost 5 bases and J lost 7, with 17 bases in between. From germline, CDR1 is LNHDA and CDR2 SQIVND (reference sequence).

This clone was detected only once. V is TRBV9 and J is TRBJ1-2; TRBD1 matches 10 bases. The CDR3 covers 13 residues. Germline V gives CDR1 SGDLS, CDR2 YYNGEE. The J segment lost 7 bases and the V segment lost 4 bases, leaving 4 bases of the junction unmatched. The chain's CDR3 is CASSKGQGGGYTF. CDR3 nucleotides: TGTGCCAGCAGCAAAGGACAGGGGGGTGGCTACACCTTC.

V is TRBV27 and J is TRBJ2-7; 8 nucleotides line up with TRBD1. This CDR3 has 14 amino acids. Germline assignment: CDR1 MNHEY and CDR2 SMNVEV (reference sequence). The ends lost 6 bases at V and 5 bases at J; junction bases unmatched: 9. The CDR3 reads CASRQQGESNEQYF. DNA of the CDR3: TGTGCCAGCAGGCAACAGGGGGAGTCTAACGAGCAGTACTTC.

The rearrangement links TRBV21-1 to TRBJ1-1; the table's D gene call, TRBD1, was not cross checked with the DNA. TRBV21-1 is reported as a pseudogene. The CDR3 is 20 residues long. The CDR3 region has the DNA TGTGCCAGCAGCAAAGGGGCCAGGGGGCTCCATGGATCGGTGAACACTGAAGCTTTCTTT. Translated, it gives CASSKGARGLHGSVNTEAFF.

This chain's CDR3 is CASSPGGKDSPLHF. CDR3 DNA: TGTGCCAGCTCACCAGGGGGGAAGGATTCACCCCTCCACTTT. This rearrangement joins TRBV18 to TRBJ1-6; maybe TRBD1 (5 bases). V gave up 2 bases and J gave up 8 bases, with 10 bases separating them. Per the germline V gene, CDR1 is KGHSH and CDR2 is LQKENI. The CDR3 is 14 residues long.

This chain joins TRBV10-2 and TRBJ2-1, with 12 bases identical to TRBD2. CDR3 size: 15 residues. CDR1 and CDR2 from the germline V gene are WSHSY and SAAADI. The trim removed 7 bases at V and 4 bases at J, leaving 5 bases unmatched. Here the CDR3 DNA reads TGCGCCAGCACCAAACTAGCGGGGGGTTACAATGAGCAGTTCTTC. This encodes CASTKLAGGYNEQFF.

CDR3 loop: CASSLGTGQVGAFF. CDR3 sequence (DNA): TGTGCCAGCAGCTTAGGGACAGGGCAAGTTGGAGCTTTCTTT. The chain has TRBV7-9 and TRBJ1-1; TRBD1 aligns across 8 bases. CDR3 size: 14 residues. J was trimmed by 10 bases and V by 1 base; bases with no gene match: 8. Germline V gene lookup returns CDR1 SEHNR and CDR2 FQNEAQ (reference sequence).

The chain has TRBV3-1 (or the pseudogene TRBV3-2) and TRBJ1-3; maybe TRBD1 (6 bases). The V and J ends lost 5 bases and 0 bases respectively, with 8 bases between them. The V gene's germline CDR1 is LGHDT and CDR2 YNNKEL (reference sequence). The CDR3 runs to 14 residues. CDR3 sequence (DNA): TGTGCCAGCAGCTCGGACAGCTCTGGAAACACCATATATTTT. Translated, it gives CASSSDSSGNTIYF.